Listed below are T cell receptor beta chains from one sample, sequenced in a study of T-cell reconstitution after alpha-beta-depleted transplantation in children. TCRdb independently ran MiXCR on the PCR reads; one entry per CDR3 protein. The table has 450,000 to 600,000 distinct CDR3 sequences, approximately 10% seen once; the top ten hold just over 2%. The material sequenced was PBMCs, taken before TCRalphabeta/CD19-depleted stem cell transplant. The receptor set was obtained from a child younger than 10 with inherited bone marrow failure, due to receive a stem cell transplant. Each CDR3 is given with its conserved first and last residue. D genes are given only for firm matches. Clone size is given for some rows only: seen once, a few or many times, or a class if the clone is expanded.

d_gene	v_gene	j_gene	abundance	CDR3nt	CDR3aa
TRBD2	TRBV29-1	TRBJ2-7	many	TGCAGCGTATCTAGCGGGAGGGCCGGAGAGCAGTACTTC	CSVSSGRAGEQYF
TRBD1	TRBV27	TRBJ2-7	many	TGTGCCAGCTCGGACAGGGGGATCGAGCAGTACTTC	CASSDRGIEQYF
.	TRBV7-9	TRBJ2-1	many	TGTGCCAGCAGCTACGACTCTTACAATGAGCAGTTCTTC	CASSYDSYNEQFF
.	TRBV9	TRBJ2-7	many	TGTGCCAGCAGTCCAGGAGGAGGGCCGAGCTACGAGCAGTACTTC	CASSPGGGPSYEQYF
TRBD2	TRBV6-2/TRBV6-3	TRBJ2-7	few	TGTGCCAGCTGGGCTAGCGGAACCTACGAGCAGTACTTC	CASWASGTYEQYF
TRBD1	TRBV7-2	TRBJ1-2	many	TGTGCCAGCAGCCGACAGGGCTATGGCTACACCTTC	CASSRQGYGYTF
TRBD2	TRBV28	TRBJ2-3	many	TGTGCCAGCAGTTTGGTGGCGGGAGCCCCCACAGATACGCAGTATTTT	CASSLVAGAPTDTQYF
TRBD1	TRBV18	TRBJ2-7	many	TGTGCCAGCTCACCCGGGACAGGTCGACCCTACGAGCAGTACTTC	CASSPGTGRPYEQYF
TRBD2	TRBV7-2	TRBJ2-2	many	TGTGCCAGCAGCAGGACTAGTTCCGACACCGGGGAGCTGTTTTTT	CASSRTSSDTGELFF
.	TRBV29-1	TRBJ2-5	.	TGCAGCGTGACAGGTGGCGACAGGCTACACCTTACGCTATGGGAGGAAGAGACCCAGTACTTC	CSVTGGDRLHLTLWEEETQYF
TRBD1	TRBV27	TRBJ2-5	many	TGTGCCAGCAGTTTATCACCCGGGACAGGGCAAGAGACCCAGTACTTC	CASSLSPGTGQETQYF
.	TRBV6-5	TRBJ1-6	many	TGTGCCAGCAGTCCGGGCCTACAAGGACCCCTCCACTTT	CASSPGLQGPLHF
TRBD1	TRBV15	TRBJ2-7	many	TGTGCCACCAGCAGAGGAACCGTTGACAGGGTGTACGAGCAGTACTTC	CATSRGTVDRVYEQYF
.	TRBV21-1	TRBJ2-2	many	TGTGCCAGCAGGGACAGGGCCTACACCGGGGAGCTGTTTTTT	CASRDRAYTGELFF
.	TRBV7-2	TRBJ2-4	many	TGTGCCAGCAGCCCCCGGGCCCAAAGGAACATTCAGTACTTC	CASSPRAQRNIQYF
TRBD2	TRBV2	TRBJ2-2	many	TGTGCCAGCAGTGAAGCTGCGGGAGTCACCGGGGAGCTGTTTTTT	CASSEAAGVTGELFF
.	TRBV20-1	TRBJ1-2	.	TGCAGTGCTAGAAAACAGGGCCATAACTATGGCTACACCTTC	CSARKQGHNYGYTF
.	TRBV29-1	TRBJ2-5	many	TGCAGCTCTTCGACTTACCAAGAGACCCAGTACTTC	CSSSTYQETQYF
.	TRBV28	TRBJ1-1	many	TGTGCCAGCAGACTAGGGGTTTCGACTGAAGCTTTCTTT	CASRLGVSTEAFF
TRBD1	TRBV7-9	TRBJ1-1	many	TGTGCCAGCAGCCGGGACAGTCCTGAAGCTTTCTTT	CASSRDSPEAFF
.	TRBV4-1	TRBJ1-5	.	TGCGCCAGCAGCCAAGTGGGAGGGAGGCAGCCCCAGCATTTT	CASSQVGGRQPQHF
TRBD1	TRBV6-5	TRBJ2-7	many	TGTGCCAGCAGTCTTTCGACAGGGCTAAACGAGCAGTACTTC	CASSLSTGLNEQYF
.	TRBV4-3	TRBJ1-2	.	TGCGCCAGCAGCCAAGGTTCCGGGAGGCATGGCTACACCTTC	CASSQGSGRHGYTF
.	TRBV19	TRBJ2-6	many	TGTGCCAGTAGTATAGACACCCCGGGGGTTAGGGGGGCCAACGTCCTGACTTTC	CASSIDTPGVRGANVLTF
TRBD2	TRBV13	TRBJ2-7	many	TGTGCCAGCAGCCCCGGGACTAGCGACTACATCTCTGAGCAGTACTTC	CASSPGTSDYISEQYF
.	TRBV7-9	TRBJ2-2	many	TGTGCCAGCAGCTTGGCTAATGGCGGGGAGCTGTTTTTT	CASSLANGGELFF